The source of this T cell receptor beta chain is a study of T cell responses to AZD1222 COVID-19 vaccine. V was clipped by 5 bases and J by 5 bases, with 10 bases between them. In germline, CDR1 is SGHVS, CDR2 FQNEAQ. The CDR3 covers 13 residues. Study results and limitations: In all cases, repertoires were sampled only after the peak T cell response. The span of vaccine-associated CD4 TCRs extended across spike, with dominance at 160-218 and 743-854. Possibly, clonal diversity was underestimated; donors were largely white British and included more females.

The protocol was immunoSEQ multiplex PCR, while the TCRdb copy is restricted to in-frame clones and leaves out a portion. This repertoire shows 70,000 to 95,000 clones, around 83% found once; its top ten account for approximately 5.6%. The sample holds a few counts of this clone. Its antigen remains unidentified. V usage is TRBV7-8 and J usage is TRBJ2-1, with TRBD1 as a possible D gene (6 bases). The source of this sequence is an adult who received the AZD1222 COVID-19 vaccine. Specimen: peripheral blood, collected 28 days after the second AZD1222 dose. CDR3 sequence: CASSVDRNNEQFF. CDR3 coding DNA: TGTGCCAGCAGCGTCGACAGGAACAATGAGCAGTTCTTC.